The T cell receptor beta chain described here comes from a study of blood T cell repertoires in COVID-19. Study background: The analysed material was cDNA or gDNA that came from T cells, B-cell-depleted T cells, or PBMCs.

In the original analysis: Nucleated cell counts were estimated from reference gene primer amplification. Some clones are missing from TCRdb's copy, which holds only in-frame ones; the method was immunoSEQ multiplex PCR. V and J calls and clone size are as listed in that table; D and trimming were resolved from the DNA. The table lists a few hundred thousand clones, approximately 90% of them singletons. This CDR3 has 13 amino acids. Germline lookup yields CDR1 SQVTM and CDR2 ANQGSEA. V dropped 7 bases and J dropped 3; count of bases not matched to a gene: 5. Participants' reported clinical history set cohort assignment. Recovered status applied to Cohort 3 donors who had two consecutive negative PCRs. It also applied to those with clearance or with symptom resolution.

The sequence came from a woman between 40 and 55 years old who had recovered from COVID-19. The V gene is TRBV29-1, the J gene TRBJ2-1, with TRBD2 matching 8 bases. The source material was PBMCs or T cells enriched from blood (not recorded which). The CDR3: CSGRAGDYNEQFF. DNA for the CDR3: TGCAGCGGGCGAGCGGGAGACTACAATGAGCAGTTCTTC.